Below, one TCR beta chain is given with its context. Its target is unknown. The data were obtained in a study of cytomegalovirus exposure and HLA in healthy donors. Overall study results and limits: Exclusion applied to some V segments, including TRBV6-2 and TRBV6-3, as they were indistinguishable. The study carried out a later analysis of TCR beta sequences. It associated around 17,000 of them with specific HLA alleles at a false discovery rate of 0.05.

CDR1 is ENHRY, CDR2 SYGVKD, per germline. After removal of 10 bases from V and 1 base from J, the junction contained 12 bases not matched to a gene. This CDR3 spans 15 amino acids. Though nominally healthy at sampling, donors likely had unrecorded immune exposures. This PCR relied on a set of 60 Vbeta primers and 13 Jbeta primers. Sequencing was performed with immunoSEQ multiplex PCR; in TCRdb, only in-frame clones are kept and a portion is missing. The profile shows 100,000 to 150,000 clones, 70% to 80% of them singletons. Sequencing input: PBMCs. This receptor was obtained from a man aged 40-50 years in good health and CMV-seronegative. This rearrangement joins TRBV10-3 to TRBJ1-1, with TRBD1 matching 7 bases. The CDR3 reads CATFTGARRNTEAFF. The DNA for the CDR3 is TGTGCCACCTTTACAGGGGCTCGGAGGAACACTGAAGCTTTCTTT.